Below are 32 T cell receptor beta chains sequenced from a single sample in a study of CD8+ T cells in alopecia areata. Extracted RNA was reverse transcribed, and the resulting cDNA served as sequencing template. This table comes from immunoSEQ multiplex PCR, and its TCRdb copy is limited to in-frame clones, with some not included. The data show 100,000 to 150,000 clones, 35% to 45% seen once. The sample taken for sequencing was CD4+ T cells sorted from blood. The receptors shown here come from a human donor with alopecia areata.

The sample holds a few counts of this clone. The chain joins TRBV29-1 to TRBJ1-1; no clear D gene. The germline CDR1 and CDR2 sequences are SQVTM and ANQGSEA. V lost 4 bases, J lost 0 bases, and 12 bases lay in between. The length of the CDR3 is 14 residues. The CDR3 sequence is CSVVRDLLNTEAFF. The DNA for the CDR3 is TGCAGCGTTGTAAGGGATCTCCTGAACACTGAAGCTTTCTTT.

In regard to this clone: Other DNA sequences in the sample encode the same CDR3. The CDR3 region is CSVFRGSMNTEAFF. The CDR3 nucleotides are TGCAGCGTTTTCCGGGGGTCCATGAACACTGAAGCTTTCTTT. The chain uses TRBV29-1 and TRBJ1-1; D possibly corresponds to TRBD1 (5 bases). Deletions cut 5 bases from V and 0 bases from J, with 13 bases between. Germline V gene data show CDR1 as SQVTM and CDR2 as ANQGSEA. There are 14 residues in the CDR3. The variable domain in full, completed from reference TRBV29-1 and TRBJ1-1, reads SAVISQKPSRDICQRGTSLTIQCQVDSQVTMMFWYRQQPGQSLTLIATANQGSEATYESGFVIDKFPISRPNLTFSTLTVSNMSPEDSSIYLCSVFRGSMNTEAFFGQGTRLTVV.

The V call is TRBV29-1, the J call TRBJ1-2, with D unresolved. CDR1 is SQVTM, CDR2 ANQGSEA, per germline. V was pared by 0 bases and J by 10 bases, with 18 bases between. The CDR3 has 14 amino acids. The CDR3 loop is CSVEDPRSRDDYTF. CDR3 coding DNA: TGCAGCGTTGAAGATCCACGGAGCCGAGACGACTACACCTTC.

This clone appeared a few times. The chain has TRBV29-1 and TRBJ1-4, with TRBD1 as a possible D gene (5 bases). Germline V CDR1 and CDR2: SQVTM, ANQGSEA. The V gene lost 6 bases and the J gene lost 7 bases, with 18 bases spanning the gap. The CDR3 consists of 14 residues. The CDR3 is CSVAPGTSREKLFF. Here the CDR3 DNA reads TGCAGCGTGGCCCCCGGGACCTCCCGTGAAAAACTGTTTTTT.

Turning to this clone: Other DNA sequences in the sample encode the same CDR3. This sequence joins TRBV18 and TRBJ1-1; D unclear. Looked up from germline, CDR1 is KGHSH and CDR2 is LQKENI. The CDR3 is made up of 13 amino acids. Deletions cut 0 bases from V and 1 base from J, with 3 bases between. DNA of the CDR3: TGTGCCAGCTCACCACCGGGGAACACTGAAGCTTTCTTT. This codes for CASSPPGNTEAFF.

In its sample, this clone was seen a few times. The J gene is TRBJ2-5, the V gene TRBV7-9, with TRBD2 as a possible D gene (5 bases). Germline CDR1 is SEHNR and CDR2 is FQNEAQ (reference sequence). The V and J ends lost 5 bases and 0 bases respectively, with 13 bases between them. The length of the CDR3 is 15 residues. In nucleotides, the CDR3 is TGTGCCAGCAGCCCCGGCACGAGGGACCAAGAGACCCAGTACTTC. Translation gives CASSPGTRDQETQYF. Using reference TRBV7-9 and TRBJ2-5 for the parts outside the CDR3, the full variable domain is DTGVSQNPRHKITKRGQNVTFRCDPISEHNRLYWYRQTLGQGPEFLTYFQNEAQLEKSRLLSDRFSAERPKGSFSTLEIQRTEQGDSAMYLCASSPGTRDQETQYFGPGTRLLVL.

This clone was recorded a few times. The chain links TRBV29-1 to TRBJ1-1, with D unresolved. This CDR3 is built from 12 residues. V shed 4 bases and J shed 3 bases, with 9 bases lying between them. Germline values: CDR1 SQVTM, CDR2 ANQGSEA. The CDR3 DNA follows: TGCAGCGTTGTAGAGTGGGACACTGAAGCTTTCTTT. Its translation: CSVVEWDTEAFF. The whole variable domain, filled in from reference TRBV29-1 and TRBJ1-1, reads SAVISQKPSRDICQRGTSLTIQCQVDSQVTMMFWYRQQPGQSLTLIATANQGSEATYESGFVIDKFPISRPNLTFSTLTVSNMSPEDSSIYLCSVVEWDTEAFFGQGTRLTVV.

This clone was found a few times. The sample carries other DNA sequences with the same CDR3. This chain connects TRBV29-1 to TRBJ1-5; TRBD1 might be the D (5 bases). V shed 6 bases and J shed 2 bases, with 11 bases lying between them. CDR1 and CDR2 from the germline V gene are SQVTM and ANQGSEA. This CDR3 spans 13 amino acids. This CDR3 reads CSVARGGNQPQHF. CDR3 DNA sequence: TGCAGCGTCGCTAGGGGTGGCAATCAGCCCCAGCATTTT.

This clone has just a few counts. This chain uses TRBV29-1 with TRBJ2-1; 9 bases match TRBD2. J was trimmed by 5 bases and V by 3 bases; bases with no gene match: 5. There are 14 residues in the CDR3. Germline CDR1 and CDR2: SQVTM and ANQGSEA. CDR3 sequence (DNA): TGCAGCGTTGATCGTCTAGCGGGGAACAATGAGCAGTTCTTC. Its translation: CSVDRLAGNNEQFF.

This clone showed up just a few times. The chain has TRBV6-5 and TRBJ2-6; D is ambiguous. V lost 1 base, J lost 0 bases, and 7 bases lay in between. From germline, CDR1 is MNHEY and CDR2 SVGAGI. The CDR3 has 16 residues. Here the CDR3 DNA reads TGTGCCAGCAGTTACTTCTCTGGCTCTGGGGCCAACGTCCTGACTTTC. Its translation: CASSYFSGSGANVLTF.

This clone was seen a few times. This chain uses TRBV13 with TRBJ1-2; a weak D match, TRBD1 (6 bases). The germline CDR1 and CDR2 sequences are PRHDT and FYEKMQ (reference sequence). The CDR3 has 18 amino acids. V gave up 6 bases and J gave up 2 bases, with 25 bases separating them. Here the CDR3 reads CASREKGGRGLRNYGYTF. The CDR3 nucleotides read TGTGCCAGCAGAGAGAAGGGCGGACGGGGGCTAAGGAACTATGGCTACACCTTC.

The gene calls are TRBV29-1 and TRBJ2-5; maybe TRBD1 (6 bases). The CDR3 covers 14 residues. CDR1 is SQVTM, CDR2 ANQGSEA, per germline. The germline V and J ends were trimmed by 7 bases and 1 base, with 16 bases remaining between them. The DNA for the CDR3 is TGCAGCGCGGCCAGAAAAGGGGGCCAAGAGACCCAGTACTTC. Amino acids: CSAARKGGQETQYF.

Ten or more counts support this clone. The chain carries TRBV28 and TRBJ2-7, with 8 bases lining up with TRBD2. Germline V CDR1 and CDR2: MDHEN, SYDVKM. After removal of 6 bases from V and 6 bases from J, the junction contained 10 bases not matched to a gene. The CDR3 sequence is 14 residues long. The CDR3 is CASSLGTRSTEQYF. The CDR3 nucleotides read TGTGCCAGCAGCCTCGGGACTAGATCAACCGAGCAGTACTTC.

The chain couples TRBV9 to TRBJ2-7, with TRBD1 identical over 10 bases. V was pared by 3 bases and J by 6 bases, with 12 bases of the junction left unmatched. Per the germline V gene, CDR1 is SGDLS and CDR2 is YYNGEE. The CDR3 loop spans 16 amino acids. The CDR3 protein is CASSEGQGRASAEQYF. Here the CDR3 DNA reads TGTGCCAGCAGCGAGGGACAGGGGCGGGCTTCCGCCGAGCAGTACTTC.

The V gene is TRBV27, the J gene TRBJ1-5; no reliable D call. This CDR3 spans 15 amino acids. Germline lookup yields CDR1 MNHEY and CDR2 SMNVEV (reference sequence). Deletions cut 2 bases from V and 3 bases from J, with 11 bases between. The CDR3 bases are TGTGCCAGCAGTTTAGAGGGTTGGGACAATCAGCCCCAGCATTTT. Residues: CASSLEGWDNQPQHF.

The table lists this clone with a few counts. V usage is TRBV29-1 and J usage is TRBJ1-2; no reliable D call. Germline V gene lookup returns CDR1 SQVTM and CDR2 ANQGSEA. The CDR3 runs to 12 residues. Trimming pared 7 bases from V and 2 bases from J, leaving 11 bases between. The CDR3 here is CSARTANYGYTF. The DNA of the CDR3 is TGCAGCGCCAGGACGGCGAACTATGGCTACACCTTC.

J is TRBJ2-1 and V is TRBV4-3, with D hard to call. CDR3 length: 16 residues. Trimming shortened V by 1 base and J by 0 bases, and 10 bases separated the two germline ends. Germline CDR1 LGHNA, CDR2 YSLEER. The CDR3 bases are TGCGCCAGCAGCCAAGCAACCGGAAGCTCCTACAATGAGCAGTTCTTC. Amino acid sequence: CASSQATGSSYNEQFF.

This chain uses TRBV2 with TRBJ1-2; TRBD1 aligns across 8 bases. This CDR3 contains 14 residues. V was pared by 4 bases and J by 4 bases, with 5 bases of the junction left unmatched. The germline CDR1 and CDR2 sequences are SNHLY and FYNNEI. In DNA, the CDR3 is TGTGCCAGCAGTGGGACAGGGAAGATCTATGGCTACACCTTC. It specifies CASSGTGKIYGYTF.

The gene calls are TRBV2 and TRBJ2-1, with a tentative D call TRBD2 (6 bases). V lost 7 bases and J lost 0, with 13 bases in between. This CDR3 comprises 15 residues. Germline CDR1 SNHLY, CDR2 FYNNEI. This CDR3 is CASKERVSSYNEQFF. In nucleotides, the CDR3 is TGTGCCAGCAAAGAGCGGGTAAGCTCCTACAATGAGCAGTTCTTC.

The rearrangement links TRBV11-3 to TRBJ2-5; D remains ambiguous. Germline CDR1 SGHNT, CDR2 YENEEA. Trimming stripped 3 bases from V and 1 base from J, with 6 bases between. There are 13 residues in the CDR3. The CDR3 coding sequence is TGTGCCAGCAGCTTGCCCAGCCAAGAGACCCAGTACTTC. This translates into CASSLPSQETQYF.

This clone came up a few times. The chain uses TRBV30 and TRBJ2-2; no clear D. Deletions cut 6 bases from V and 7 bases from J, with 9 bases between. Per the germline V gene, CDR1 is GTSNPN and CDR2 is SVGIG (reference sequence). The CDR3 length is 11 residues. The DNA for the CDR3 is TGTGCCTGTAGTCCCGGCGGGGAGCTGTTTTTT. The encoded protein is CACSPGGELFF.

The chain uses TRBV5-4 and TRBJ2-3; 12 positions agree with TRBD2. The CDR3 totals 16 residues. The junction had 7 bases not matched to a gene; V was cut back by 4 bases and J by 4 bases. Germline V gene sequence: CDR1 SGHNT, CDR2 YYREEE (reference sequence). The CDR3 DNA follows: TGTGCCAGCAGCCAACGACTAGCGGGGGTGGCAGATACGCAGTATTTT. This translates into CASSQRLAGVADTQYF. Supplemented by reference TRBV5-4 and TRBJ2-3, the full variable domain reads ETGVTQSPTHLIKTRGQQVTLRCSSQSGHNTVSWYQQALGQGPQFIFQYYREEENGRGNFPPRFSGLQFPNYSSELNVNALELDDSALYLCASSQRLAGVADTQYFGPGTRLTVL.

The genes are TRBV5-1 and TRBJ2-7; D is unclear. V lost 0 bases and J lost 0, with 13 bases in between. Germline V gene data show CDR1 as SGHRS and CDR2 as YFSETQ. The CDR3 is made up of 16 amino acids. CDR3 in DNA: TGCGCCAGCAGCTTGGCCCTAACGGCCGCCTCCTACGAGCAGTACTTC. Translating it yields CASSLALTAASYEQYF.

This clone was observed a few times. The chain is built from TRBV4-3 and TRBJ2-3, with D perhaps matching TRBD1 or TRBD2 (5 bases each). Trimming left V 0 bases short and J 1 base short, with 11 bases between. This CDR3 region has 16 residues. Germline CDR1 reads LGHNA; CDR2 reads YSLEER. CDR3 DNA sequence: TGCGCCAGCAGCCAAGATCTGGGGGACGGCACAGATACGCAGTATTTT. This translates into CASSQDLGDGTDTQYF.

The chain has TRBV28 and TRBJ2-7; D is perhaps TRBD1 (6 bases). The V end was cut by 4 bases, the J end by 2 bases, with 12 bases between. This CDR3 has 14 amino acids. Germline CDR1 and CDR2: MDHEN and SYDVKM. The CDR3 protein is CASSSEGVPYEQYF. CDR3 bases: TGTGCCAGCAGTTCCGAGGGGGTCCCCTACGAGCAGTACTTC. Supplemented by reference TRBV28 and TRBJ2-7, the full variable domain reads DVKVTQSSRYLVKRTGEKVFLECVQDMDHENMFWYRQDPGLGLRLIYFSYDVKMKEKGDIPEGYSVSREKKERFSLILESASTNQTSMYLCASSSEGVPYEQYFGPGTRLTVT.

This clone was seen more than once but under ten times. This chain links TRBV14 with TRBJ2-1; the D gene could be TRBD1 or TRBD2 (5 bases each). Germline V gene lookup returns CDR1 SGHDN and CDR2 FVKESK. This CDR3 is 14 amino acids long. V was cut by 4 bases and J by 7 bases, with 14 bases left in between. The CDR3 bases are TGTGCCAGCAGCCGACGGTCTTGGGGGAATGAGCAGTTCTTC. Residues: CASSRRSWGNEQFF.

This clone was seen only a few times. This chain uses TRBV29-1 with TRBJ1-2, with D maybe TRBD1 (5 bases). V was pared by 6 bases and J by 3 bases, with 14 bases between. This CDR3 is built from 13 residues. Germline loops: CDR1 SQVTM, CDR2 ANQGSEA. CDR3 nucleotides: TGCAGCGTGACCCGAGGGGCTGACTATGGCTACACCTTC. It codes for CSVTRGADYGYTF.

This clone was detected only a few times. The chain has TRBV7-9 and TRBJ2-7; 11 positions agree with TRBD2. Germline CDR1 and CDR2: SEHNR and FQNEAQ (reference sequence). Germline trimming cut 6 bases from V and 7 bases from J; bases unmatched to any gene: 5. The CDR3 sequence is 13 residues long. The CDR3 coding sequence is TGTGCCAGCAGTCTAGCGGGGGGCAGAGAGCAGTACTTC. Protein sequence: CASSLAGGREQYF.

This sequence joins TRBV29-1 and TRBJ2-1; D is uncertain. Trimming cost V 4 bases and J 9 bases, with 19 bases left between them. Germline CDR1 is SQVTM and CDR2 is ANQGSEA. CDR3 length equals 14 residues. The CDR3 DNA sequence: TGCAGCGTTGCAGAGCAGTTAAGAACTTCTGAGCAGTTCTTC. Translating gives CSVAEQLRTSEQFF.

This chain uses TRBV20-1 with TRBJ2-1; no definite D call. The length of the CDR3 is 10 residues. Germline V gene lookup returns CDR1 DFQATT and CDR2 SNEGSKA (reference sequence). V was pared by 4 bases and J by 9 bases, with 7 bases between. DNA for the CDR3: TGCAGTGCTAAAGTCGGTGAGCAGTTCTTC. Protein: CSAKVGEQFF.

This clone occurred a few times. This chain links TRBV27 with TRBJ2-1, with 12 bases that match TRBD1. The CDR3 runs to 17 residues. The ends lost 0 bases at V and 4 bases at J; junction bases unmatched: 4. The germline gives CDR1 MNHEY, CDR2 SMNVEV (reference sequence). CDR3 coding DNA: TGTGCCAGCAGTTTATCCGGGACAGGGGGCTGGTACAATGAGCAGTTCTTC. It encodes CASSLSGTGGWYNEQFF.

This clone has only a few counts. As DNA, the CDR3 is TGTGCCAGTAGTATCGGAAACAGGAGGAACTACGAGCAGTACTTC. Amino acids: CASSIGNRRNYEQYF. The chain uses TRBV19 and TRBJ2-7; D assignment may be TRBD1 or TRBD2 (5 bases each). The CDR3 loop spans 15 amino acids. V was clipped by 3 bases and J by 3 bases, with 15 bases between them. CDR1 and CDR2 (germline): LNHDA, SQIVND (reference sequence).